One and the same sample provided the 28 T cell receptor beta chains below, sequenced in a study of cytotoxic CD8 clonotypes in ibrutinib-treated CLL. Sequencing was performed with immunoSEQ multiplex PCR; in TCRdb, only in-frame clones are kept and a portion is missing. Seen here are 58,000 or so clones, approximately 62% observed once, and the top ten hold roughly 15%. The specimen was PBMCs, collected after 12 months of ibrutinib treatment. The receptors originated from a human donor with chronic lymphocytic leukemia.

This clone was observed a few times. Other DNA sequences in the same sample also yield this CDR3. The chain is built from TRBV30 and TRBJ2-7; no definite D call. The CDR3 runs 11 residues. V lost 4 bases, J lost 4 bases, and 8 bases lay in between. Germline loops: CDR1 GTSNPN, CDR2 SVGIG (reference sequence). The CDR3 spells CAWTREYEQYF. CDR3 coding DNA: TGTGCCTGGACCCGAGAGTACGAGCAGTACTTC.

This rearrangement joins TRBV28 to TRBJ1-5; unclear D gene. The CDR3 consists of 16 residues. The V gene's germline CDR1 is MDHEN and CDR2 SYDVKM. Trimming cost V 2 bases and J 6 bases, with 17 bases left between them. The CDR3 sequence: CASSLMSGSWSQPQHF. In nucleotides, the CDR3 is TGTGCCAGCAGTTTAATGTCGGGGTCTTGGAGTCAGCCCCAGCATTTT.

The rearrangement uses TRBV5-4 and TRBJ1-5; no definite D call. Per germline, CDR1 SGHNT and CDR2 YYREEE (reference sequence). CDR3 size: 14 residues. Trimming cost V 0 bases and J 9 bases, with 13 bases left between them. For the CDR3, the DNA is TGTGCCAGCAGCTTGGGTGGGGATGGAGGGCCCCAGCATTTT. This sequence encodes CASSLGGDGGPQHF.

The chain combines TRBV5-4 with TRBJ2-2; 9 positions agree with TRBD2. The germline V gene encodes CDR1 SGHNT and CDR2 YYREEE (reference sequence). The J segment lost 7 bases and the V segment lost 8 bases, leaving 6 bases of the junction unmatched. The CDR3 spans 13 residues. CDR3 sequence reads: CASGREGIGELFF. The CDR3 DNA sequence: TGTGCCAGTGGGCGGGAGGGGATCGGGGAGCTGTTTTTT.

In this sample, this clone turned up a few times. The rearrangement joins TRBV28 to TRBJ2-7; D remains unclear. Germline loops: CDR1 MDHEN, CDR2 SYDVKM. This CDR3 is 12 amino acids long. The V gene lost 3 bases and the J gene lost 3 bases, with 6 bases spanning the gap. The CDR3 here is CASSFVGYEQYF. DNA for the CDR3: TGTGCCAGCAGTTTTGTCGGCTACGAGCAGTACTTC. Full variable domain (missing parts from reference TRBV28 and TRBJ2-7): DVKVTQSSRYLVKRTGEKVFLECVQDMDHENMFWYRQDPGLGLRLIYFSYDVKMKEKGDIPEGYSVSREKKERFSLILESASTNQTSMYLCASSFVGYEQYFGPGTRLTVT.

This clone was detected a few times. J is TRBJ1-1 and V is TRBV7-9; D not certain. Trimming pared 6 bases from V and 10 bases from J, leaving 9 bases between. The CDR3 has 10 amino acids. CDR1 and CDR2 (germline): SEHNR, FQNEAQ (reference sequence). The CDR3 spells CASSYRLAFF. The CDR3 bases are TGTGCCAGCAGTTACCGTCTAGCTTTCTTT.

This clone was observed a handful of times. This chain links TRBV18 with TRBJ1-2, with D hard to call. CDR1 is KGHSH, CDR2 LQKENI, per germline. The CDR3 sequence is 13 residues long. V gave up 5 bases and J gave up 0 bases, with 7 bases separating them. The CDR3 spells CASSDVANYGYTF. In nucleotides, the CDR3 is TGTGCCAGCTCAGACGTAGCTAACTATGGCTACACCTTC.

This clone has a handful of counts. V is TRBV15 and J is TRBJ2-3; D perhaps matches TRBD2 (6 bases). With 5 bases removed from V and 1 base from J, the gap between germline ends came to 13 bases. CDR1 is LNHNV and CDR2 is YYDKDF in the germline V gene (reference sequence). There are 15 residues in the CDR3. The CDR3 loop reads CATSLTRARTDTQYF. CDR3 nucleotide sequence: TGTGCCACCAGCTTGACTAGAGCCCGCACAGATACGCAGTATTTT. Together with reference TRBV15 and TRBJ2-3, the CDR3 gives the full variable domain: DAMVIQNPRYQVTQFGKPVTLSCSQTLNHNVMYWYQQKSSQAPKLLFHYYDKDFNNEADTPDNFQSRRPNTSFCFLDIRSPGLGDTAMYLCATSLTRARTDTQYFGPGTRLTVL.

This chain connects TRBV7-9 to TRBJ2-1, with TRBD2 as a possible D gene (5 bases). The CDR3 extends over 15 amino acids. V was cut by 5 bases and J by 6 bases, with 17 bases left in between. Germline CDR1 is SEHNR and CDR2 is FQNEAQ (reference sequence). The CDR3 here is CASSPRERVSNEQFF. The CDR3 region has the DNA TGTGCCAGCAGCCCACGCGAGAGGGTTTCCAATGAGCAGTTCTTC.

This rearrangement joins TRBV5-4 to TRBJ2-3; D possibly uses TRBD1 or TRBD2 (5 bases each). V dropped 6 bases and J dropped 2 bases, with 13 bases sitting between them. This CDR3 contains 14 residues. Germline loops: CDR1 SGHNT, CDR2 YYREEE (reference sequence). The CDR3 DNA is TGTGCCAGCACGGGGCCACGATCCACAGATACGCAGTATTTT. It yields the protein CASTGPRSTDTQYF. The entire variable domain, with the rest obtained from reference TRBV5-4 and TRBJ2-3, is as follows: ETGVTQSPTHLIKTRGQQVTLRCSSQSGHNTVSWYQQALGQGPQFIFQYYREEENGRGNFPPRFSGLQFPNYSSELNVNALELDDSALYLCASTGPRSTDTQYFGPGTRLTVL.

The chain has TRBV28 and TRBJ2-1, with D possibly TRBD1 on 6 matching bases. V lost 7 bases to trimming and J lost 2 bases, with 15 bases between them. This CDR3 is built from 15 residues. Germline CDR1 reads MDHEN; CDR2 reads SYDVKM. In DNA form, the CDR3 reads TGTGCCAGCACCATTGCCCGGGACACCTACAATGAGCAGTTCTTC. Its translation is CASTIARDTYNEQFF.

The J gene is TRBJ1-2, the V gene TRBV29-1; D is unresolved. The CDR3 consists of 12 residues. V was cut by 3 bases and J by 4 bases, with 9 bases left in between. Germline values: CDR1 SQVTM, CDR2 ANQGSEA. CDR3 DNA sequence: TGCAGCGTTGAGGGTCACACCTATGGCTACACCTTC. It codes for CSVEGHTYGYTF.

The chain links TRBV6-4 to TRBJ1-3; no clear D. The CDR3 covers 14 residues. Germline CDR1 reads MRHNA; CDR2 reads SNTAGT. Trimming stripped 2 bases from V and 0 bases from J, with 5 bases between. Here the CDR3 DNA reads TGTGCCAGCAGTGACAAGGGCTCTGGAAACACCATATATTTT. It encodes CASSDKGSGNTIYF.

The chain combines TRBV15 with TRBJ2-1; 7 positions agree with TRBD2. V shed 5 bases, J shed 0 bases, and the junction held 7 bases outside the gene matches. Germline-derived CDR1 and CDR2 are LNHNV and YYDKDF (reference sequence). The CDR3 is made up of 16 amino acids. The CDR3 nucleotides read TGTGCCACCAGCTCGGGACTAACCTACTCCTACAATGAGCAGTTCTTC. It encodes CATSSGLTYSYNEQFF.

The chain couples TRBV2 to TRBJ2-5; no definite D call. The J call may be in error: the DNA end matches TRBJ2-7 better. The CDR3 has 12 amino acids. From germline, CDR1 is SNHLY and CDR2 FYNNEI. The CDR3 nucleotides read TGTGCCAGCAGTTACACGGCCTACGAGCAGTACTTC. Its protein is CASSYTAYEQYF.

This clone has only one observation. This chain connects TRBV27 to TRBJ2-2; no clear D gene. V was trimmed by 6 bases and J by 1 base, leaving 9 bases between them. This CDR3 region has 14 residues. CDR1 and CDR2 (germline): MNHEY, SMNVEV (reference sequence). CDR3 protein: CASRKGWNTGELFF. DNA of the CDR3: TGTGCCAGCAGGAAGGGATGGAACACCGGGGAGCTGTTTTTT.

This clone came up once. The gene calls are TRBV18 and TRBJ2-3, with D unresolved. Between the trimmed V and J ends, which lost 2 bases and 3 bases, there was a span of 12 bases. This CDR3 comprises 15 residues. Germline loops: CDR1 KGHSH, CDR2 LQKENI. The DNA of the CDR3 is TGTGCCAGCTCACCAAGGCCAGTCACGACAGATACGCAGTATTTT. This codes for CASSPRPVTTDTQYF.

This clone was observed many times. The CDR3 reads CASQGSLYEQYF. The CDR3 nucleotides are TGTGCCAGCCAGGGATCTCTCTACGAGCAGTACTTC. This chain uses TRBV28 with TRBJ2-7, with D possibly TRBD1 on 5 matching bases. This CDR3 is built from 12 residues. The V gene lost 8 bases and the J gene lost 3 bases, with 11 bases spanning the gap. The germline gives CDR1 MDHEN, CDR2 SYDVKM.

The chain employs TRBV19 and TRBJ2-1, with 11 positions matching TRBD2. CDR3 length: 13 amino acids. Germline V gene lookup returns CDR1 LNHDA and CDR2 SQIVND (reference sequence). J lost 10 bases, V lost 5 bases, and 4 bases had no gene match. The CDR3 bases are TGTGCCAGTAGTCTGCGGACTAGCGGGGAGCAGTTCTTC. Translated, it gives CASSLRTSGEQFF.

This chain joins TRBV15 and TRBJ2-2, with 7 nucleotides matching TRBD2. V shed 1 base and J 0 bases; nucleotides not matched to a gene: 14. The length of the CDR3 is 20 residues. Germline lookup yields CDR1 LNHNV and CDR2 YYDKDF (reference sequence). CDR3 coding DNA: TGTGCCACCAGCAGAGTAAATTCTCGCCTAGCGGATTCGAACACCGGGGAGCTGTTTTTT. The encoded protein is CATSRVNSRLADSNTGELFF.

The chain is built from TRBV6-5 and TRBJ2-7; the D gene is possibly TRBD1 (5 bases). The V gene lost 7 bases and the J gene lost 4 bases, with 11 bases spanning the gap. The CDR3 length is 12 residues. The V gene's germline CDR1 is MNHEY and CDR2 SVGAGI. The CDR3 bases are TGTGCCAGCACGGACACCCGATACGAGCAGTACTTC. This codes for CASTDTRYEQYF.

The chain carries TRBV2 and TRBJ1-4; D unresolved. The CDR3 covers 13 residues. Germline V gene data show CDR1 as SNHLY and CDR2 as FYNNEI. Deletions cut 6 bases from V and 4 bases from J, with 9 bases between. The CDR3 protein is CASREYGNEKLFF. The DNA for the CDR3 is TGTGCCAGCAGAGAATATGGTAATGAAAAACTGTTTTTT.

V usage is TRBV6-1 and J usage is TRBJ1-3; maybe TRBD1 (5 bases). The germline V and J ends were trimmed by 5 bases and 3 bases, with 8 bases remaining between them. CDR1 is MNHNS, CDR2 SASEGT, per germline. The length of the CDR3 is 13 residues. The DNA for the CDR3 is TGTGCCAGCAGTCCAGGGCGTGGAAACACCATATATTTT. This translates into CASSPGRGNTIYF.

The chain couples TRBV27 to TRBJ2-3; D remains unclear. The V end lost 3 bases, the J end lost 4 bases, and 5 bases lay between the germline ends. The CDR3 spans 12 residues. Germline V lookup: CDR1 MNHEY, CDR2 SMNVEV (reference sequence). The CDR3 nucleotides are TGTGCCAGCAGTTTTGTTTCAGATACGCAGTATTTT. Translating it yields CASSFVSDTQYF.

This sequence joins TRBV7-6 and TRBJ2-1; 9 bases match TRBD1. CDR3 length: 13 residues. With V trimmed by 4 bases and J by 11 bases, 6 bases remained unmatched. Germline V gene data show CDR1 as SGHVS and CDR2 as FNYEAQ. The CDR3 bases are TGTGCCAGCAGCTGGGACAGGGATTTACAGCAGTTCTTC. Amino acid sequence: CASSWDRDLQQFF.

V is TRBV28 and J is TRBJ1-4; 7 nucleotides match TRBD1. After removal of 6 bases from V and 14 bases from J, the junction contained 18 bases not matched to a gene. The CDR3 is made up of 15 amino acids. CDR1 and CDR2 (germline): MDHEN, SYDVKM. CDR3 sequence (DNA): TGTGCCAGCAGGGATCCGGGACAGTCGAGGGGATGGCTGTTTTTT. As protein: CASRDPGQSRGWLFF.

This clone was observed many times. The chain joins TRBV14 to TRBJ2-1; 14 nucleotides match TRBD2. The ends lost 3 bases at V and 7 bases at J; junction bases unmatched: 5. The germline V gene encodes CDR1 SGHDN and CDR2 FVKESK. The CDR3 covers 16 residues. The CDR3 is CASSHETSGRANEQFF. The CDR3 nucleotides are TGTGCCAGCAGCCACGAGACTAGCGGGAGGGCTAATGAGCAGTTCTTC.

This clone was seen more than once but under ten times. This chain joins TRBV5-1 and TRBJ1-4; D unclear. The germline V and J ends were trimmed by 0 bases and 8 bases, with 14 bases remaining between them. CDR3 length: 15 amino acids. The germline CDR1 and CDR2 sequences are SGHRS and YFSETQ. The DNA for the CDR3 is TGCGCCAGCAGCTTGGAGGCCGCTAAGAACGAAAAACTGTTTTTT. Translating it yields CASSLEAAKNEKLFF. The entire variable domain, with the rest obtained from reference TRBV5-1 and TRBJ1-4, is as follows: KAGVTQTPRYLIKTRGQQVTLSCSPISGHRSVSWYQQTPGQGLQFLFEYFSETQRNKGNFPGRFSGRQFSNSRSEMNVSTLELGDSALYLCASSLEAAKNEKLFFGSGTQLSVL.